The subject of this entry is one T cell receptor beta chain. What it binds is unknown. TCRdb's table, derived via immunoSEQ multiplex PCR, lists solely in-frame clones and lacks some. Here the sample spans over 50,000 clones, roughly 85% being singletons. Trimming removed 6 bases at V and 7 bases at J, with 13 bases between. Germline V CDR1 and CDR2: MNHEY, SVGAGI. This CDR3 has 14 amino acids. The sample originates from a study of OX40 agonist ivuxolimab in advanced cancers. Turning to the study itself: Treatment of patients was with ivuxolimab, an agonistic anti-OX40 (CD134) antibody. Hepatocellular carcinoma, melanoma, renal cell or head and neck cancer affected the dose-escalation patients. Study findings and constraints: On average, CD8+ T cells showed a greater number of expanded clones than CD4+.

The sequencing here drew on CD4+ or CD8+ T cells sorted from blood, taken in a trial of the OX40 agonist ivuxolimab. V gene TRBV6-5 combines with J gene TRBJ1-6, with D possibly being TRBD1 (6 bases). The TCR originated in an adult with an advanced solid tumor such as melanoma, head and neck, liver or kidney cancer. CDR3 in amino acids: CASRENRENSPLHF. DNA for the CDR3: TGTGCCAGCAGGGAGAACAGGGAAAATTCACCCCTCCACTTT.